Included here is one TCR beta chain sequence, with context. This clonotype was seen repeatedly, ten times or more. Its antigen is unknown. The input lacks base qualities; no much larger clone sits a single base away. Sequencing took place on an Illumina HiSeq 2000. Multiplex PCR amplification was used to generate the TCR beta chain libraries. High-throughput sequencing was used to analyze the amplified TCR beta chain products. The public sequencing data were trimmed at Q25 with fastp and processed into clonotypes with MiXCR by TCRdb, which kept only in-frame beta chains. Rows merge per CDR3 protein into single entries with the most common DNA and genes. The table for this sample lists about 180,000 distinct CDR3 sequences; about 33% of them were counted only once. Approximately 3.9% of the sample comes from the top ten. After removal of 4 bases from V and 1 base from J, the junction retains 8 bases not matched to a gene. The CDR3 contains 16 residues, cysteine and phenylalanine counted. Only CDR3 DNA is held: 48 bases, read in frame from base 1. CDR1 MNHNS and CDR2 SASEGT were looked up in the germline V gene.

The lymph node samples were taken from the axillary draining lymph nodes of breast cancer patients. These data come from a study of breast tumors, draining lymph nodes, adjacent tissues listed by TCRdb under 2016. Study-wide context: The study compared TCR beta repertoires across tumor, adjacent nontumor tissue and axillary lymph nodes from breast cancer patients. In human breast cancer, the study set out to assess how tumor, surrounding tissue and draining lymph node repertoires relate to one another and whether T cells might be exchanged between them. Broader findings and caveats from the paper: The data were judged consistent with most tumor T cells deriving from the lymph node and then expanding within tumor tissue. The similarity between tumor and nontumor tissue repertoires was significantly greater in luminal-like breast cancer than in basal-like breast cancer. Tumors showed preferential V and J gene usage, and their T-cell repertoire diversity fell below that of lymph nodes yet above that of nontumor tissue. The study presented the conclusion that tumor T cells originate in lymph nodes as consistent with a hypothesis, not as something directly demonstrated.

The receptor's source is a female donor with breast cancer. Some clones in this sample may be carry-over from other donors' samples. The material sequenced was axillary lymph node tissue. The sequence joins TRBV6-1 to TRBJ2-3; the central 7 bases match TRBD1. The bases read TGTGCCAGCAGTGCAGGGACAGCCTCTGGCACAGATACGCAGTATTTT. Translated, this is CASSAGTASGTDTQYF.